This TCR beta chain derives from a study of cytomegalovirus exposure and HLA in healthy donors. The PCR had 60 Vbeta and 13 Jbeta primers. Methods used by the authors: Unique TCR beta chains numbered about 79 million in a later analysis, with around 12 million shared. The data were produced by immunoSEQ multiplex PCR, yet TCRdb's version contains in-frame clones alone and is incomplete. The D gene and trimming were derived from the DNA, and the V and J assignments and clone size from that table. Among about 180,000 clones listed, roughly 79% were seen once. As to this clone: The antigen is undetermined.

The CDR3 has 13 amino acids. V lost 10 bases and J 3 bases, leaving 15 bases between the germline ends. Germline V gene data show CDR1 as LNHDA and CDR2 as SQIVND (reference sequence). Study conclusions and caveats: Later analysis identified some 16,000 TCR beta sequences associated with HLA alleles, using a false discovery rate threshold of 0.05. In a later analysis, the majority of CMV-associated beta chains seemingly showed HLA restriction. Reports described diagnosis of cytomegalovirus status by the classifier as highly specific and sensitive.

The TCR sequence derives from a woman under 30 in good health and CMV-seropositive. Sequencing used PBMCs. The rearrangement joins TRBV19 to TRBJ1-2, with D possibly being TRBD1 (5 bases). In DNA form, the CDR3 reads TGTGCCATAAGACCGGGACTGCACTATGGCTACACCTTC. Translation gives CAIRPGLHYGYTF.